The clone carrying this TCR beta chain has just one count. The data were taken from a study of shared clonotypes between healthy human individuals. This CDR3 region has 14 residues. The V gene lost 3 bases and the J gene lost 5 bases, with 13 bases spanning the gap. The germline V gene has CDR1 SNHLY and CDR2 FYNNEI. This table comes from immunoSEQ multiplex PCR, and its TCRdb copy is limited to in-frame clones, with some not included. In the table there are under 2,500,000 clones, 90% to 96% of which are singletons. This chain joins TRBV2 and TRBJ2-5; no clear D gene. The source material was naive CD4+ T cells sorted from blood. Subset of the sample: CD45RA+ positively selected. The origin of this receptor is a man in his late teens or twenties in good health. The CDR3 loop reads CASSERQQVETQYF. As DNA, the CDR3 is TGTGCCAGCAGTGAGCGTCAGCAGGTCGAGACCCAGTACTTC.